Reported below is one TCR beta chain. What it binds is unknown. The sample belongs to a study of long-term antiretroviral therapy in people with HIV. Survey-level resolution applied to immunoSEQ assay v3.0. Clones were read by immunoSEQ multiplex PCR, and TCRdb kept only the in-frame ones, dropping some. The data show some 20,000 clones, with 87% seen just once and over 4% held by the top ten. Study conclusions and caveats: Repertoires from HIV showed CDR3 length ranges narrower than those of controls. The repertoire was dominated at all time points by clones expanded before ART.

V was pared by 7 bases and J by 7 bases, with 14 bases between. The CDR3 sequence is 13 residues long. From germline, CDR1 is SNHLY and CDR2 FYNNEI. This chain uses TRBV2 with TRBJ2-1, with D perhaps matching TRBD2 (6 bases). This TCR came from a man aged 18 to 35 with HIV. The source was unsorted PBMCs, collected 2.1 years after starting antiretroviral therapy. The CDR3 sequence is CASTPGARNEQFF. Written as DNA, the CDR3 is TGTGCCAGCACGCCGGGAGCGAGAAATGAGCAGTTCTTC.